What follows are 8 T cell receptor beta chains derived from one specimen sequenced in a study of blood T cell repertoires in COVID-19. Assay used: immunoSEQ multiplex PCR; TCRdb lists only in-frame clones, some missing. The sample records 360,000 or so clones, less than 90% being singletons. Input material: PBMCs or T cells enriched from blood (not recorded which). The receptors shown here come from a woman aged 30 to 39 who had recovered from COVID-19.

The gene calls are TRBV5-1 and TRBJ1-3, with D tentatively TRBD1 (6 bases). V shed 0 bases and J shed 8 bases, with 18 bases lying between them. Germline V gene data show CDR1 as SGHRS and CDR2 as YFSETQ. This CDR3 is 16 amino acids long. Here the CDR3 reads CASSLAGAGAADTIYF. CDR3 nucleotide sequence: TGCGCCAGCAGCTTGGCAGGGGCCGGGGCGGCGGACACCATATATTTT.

The chain recombines TRBV5-1 with TRBJ1-2, with D tentatively TRBD1 (6 bases). This CDR3 comprises 18 residues. V lost 0 bases and J 4 bases, leaving 22 bases between the germline ends. Germline values: CDR1 SGHRS, CDR2 YFSETQ. CDR3 amino acids: CASSLDVVVSGGTYGYTF. The CDR3 DNA reads TGCGCCAGCAGCTTGGATGTGGTCGTCTCGGGGGGCACCTATGGCTACACCTTC.

V is TRBV28 and J is TRBJ2-7; a possible D gene is TRBD2 (6 bases). The V gene lost 1 base and the J gene lost 0 bases, with 10 bases spanning the gap. Germline V gene sequence: CDR1 MDHEN, CDR2 SYDVKM. There are 15 residues in the CDR3. The CDR3 reads CASSLSLALSYEQYF. In DNA, the CDR3 is TGTGCCAGCAGTTTATCCCTAGCGCTCTCCTACGAGCAGTACTTC.

V gene TRBV13 combines with J gene TRBJ2-1; 7 nucleotides align to TRBD2. Germline V gives CDR1 PRHDT, CDR2 FYEKMQ (reference sequence). The V segment lost 5 bases and the J segment 6 bases; nucleotides outside the gene matches: 13. The CDR3 length is 16 residues. The CDR3 nucleotides are TGTGCCAGCAGCGGCCTAGGCGCGGGAGTCCCCAATGAGCAGTTCTTC. The encoded protein is CASSGLGAGVPNEQFF.

The chain links TRBV6-6 to TRBJ2-3; 9 positions agree with TRBD2. J gave up 6 bases and V 3 bases, and 4 bases lay outside the gene matches. The CDR3 is made up of 14 amino acids. The germline CDR1 and CDR2 sequences are MNHNY and SVGAGI (reference sequence). This chain's CDR3 is CASSYPGLADTQYF. The CDR3 bases are TGTGCCAGCAGTTATCCGGGACTAGCCGATACGCAGTATTTT.

The chain has TRBV30 and TRBJ1-4; 9 bases are shared with TRBD1. The germline V gene has CDR1 GTSNPN and CDR2 SVGIG (reference sequence). Losses at the gene ends were 5 bases for V and 5 bases for J; bases not matched to a gene: 6. The CDR3 loop spans 14 amino acids. The CDR3 reads CAWRSTGGNEKLFF. The DNA of the CDR3 is TGTGCCTGGCGGTCGACAGGGGGGAATGAAAAACTGTTTTTT.

This clone was found a few times. The V gene is TRBV7-8, the J gene TRBJ2-2; 15 positions match TRBD2. With 7 bases clipped from V and 7 bases from J, the junction kept 7 bases outside the gene matches. There are 16 residues in the CDR3. Germline V lookup: CDR1 SGHVS, CDR2 FQNEAQ. The CDR3 loop reads CASNGLAGGLDGELFF. The DNA for the CDR3 is TGTGCCAGCAACGGACTAGCGGGGGGGCTTGACGGGGAGCTGTTTTTT.

This chain connects TRBV9 to TRBJ2-2; no reliable D call. V shed 0 bases and J shed 5 bases, with 11 bases lying between them. Germline CDR1 and CDR2: SGDLS and YYNGEE. The CDR3 loop spans 15 amino acids. Here the CDR3 DNA reads TGTGCCAGCAGCGTAGATGGAGTAACTACCGGGGAGCTGTTTTTT. Protein sequence: CASSVDGVTTGELFF.